The rows below give T cell receptor beta chains drawn from one sample of a study of T cells expressing NK-cell markers. With the 5' RACE reads reprocessed, TCRdb shows one record per CDR3 protein and no DNA. The repertoire table contains 130,000 to 150,000 distinct CDR3 sequences. Sequencing was carried out using blood T cells: a sorted CD56 or NKG2C T cell subset, CD4+ or CD8+ T cells, or bulk PBMC T cells (not recorded which). These TCRs come from a man younger than 30 in good health. Each CDR3 is given with its conserved first and last residue. Fields, in order: CDR3 protein, V gene, J gene.

CASSRLYQETQYF,TRBV12-3/TRBV12-4,TRBJ2-5
CASSGTGPGELFF,TRBV7-9,TRBJ2-2
CASSGRTGPYEQYF,TRBV7-9,TRBJ2-7
CASSQEAGLTDTQYF,TRBV3-1,TRBJ2-3
CASSSGTTTTDTQYF,TRBV5-1,TRBJ2-3
CASSLGVGQLSSGANVLTF,TRBV7-8,TRBJ2-6
CASRSGTGKFF,TRBV7-9,TRBJ2-1
CASSYGLLVRVGSPLHF,TRBV6-2/TRBV6-3,TRBJ1-6
CSARDSKRKTSGIGNEQFF,TRBV20-1,TRBJ2-1
CASSGEGYSNQPQHF,TRBV2,TRBJ1-5
CATSRVNNEQFF,TRBV15,TRBJ2-1
CASSLATGNEQFF,TRBV7-9,TRBJ2-1
CASSLGANFLTYEQYF,TRBV5-1,TRBJ2-7
CSAFRDRAARGNTEAFF,TRBV20-1,TRBJ1-1
CARGTGWGNEQFF,TRBV27,TRBJ2-1
CASSESGAEQYF,TRBV9,TRBJ2-7
CASSQATGVRETQYF,TRBV14,TRBJ2-5
CSVELGLAGASSKNIQYF,TRBV29-1,TRBJ2-4
CATRDRTSDNEQFF,TRBV24-1,TRBJ2-1
CASSVAPGSSYEQYF,TRBV7-6,TRBJ2-7
CASSPPPGESYEQYF,TRBV7-9,TRBJ2-7
CASSQLANEQFF,TRBV6-6,TRBJ2-1
CASSSREDPPDTQYF,TRBV7-8,TRBJ2-3
CGKQGSSEGNTIYF,TRBV20-1,TRBJ1-3
CASSPSGLAGTDTQYF,TRBV5-1,TRBJ2-3
CASSTGTVPYNEQFF,TRBV19,TRBJ2-1
CASRQGATKTQYF,TRBV7-9,TRBJ2-5
CASSFGTSGSGEQFF,TRBV5-1,TRBJ2-1
CSASNRGASYEQYF,TRBV20-1,TRBJ2-7
CASSREEAYEQYF,TRBV3-1,TRBJ2-7
CASSLSLGTGIQETQYF,TRBV12-3/TRBV12-4,TRBJ2-5
CASRSGLGAFF,TRBV5-1,TRBJ1-1